This entry features one T cell receptor (beta chain) sequence. This clone showed up just a few times. This receptor's antigen is unknown. Per-base qualities were not stored, and no clone one base away is much larger. This sample stems from a study of blood T cell repertoires in COVID-19 (dated by TCRdb to 2018 to 2021). Notes on the research overall: Samples from collaborators originated in the United States, Italy and Spain and spanned both the acute and convalescent phases of COVID-19. Where HLA class I and class II types were available, the types were taken from metadata supplied by the sample provider, not from assay-based typing. Deeply sampled blood TCRbeta repertoires from subjects exposed to, actively infected with, or recovered from COVID-19 were included in the dataset. The samples were drawn from two sources: the first 160 participants of the ongoing ImmuneRACE study, and 950 to 1,500 subjects contributed by 6 global collaborators. The material from the prospective study consisted of cDNA or gDNA derived from T cells, B-cell-depleted T cells, or PBMCs. The sample metadata nearly always contained a de-identified subject ID, COVID-19 status, age in years and sex. A freely available public database, intended as a resource for researchers studying the immune response to SARS-CoV-2, is where the repertoires were released.

The immunoSEQ Assay, a bias-controlled multiplex PCR, was used to amplify TCRbeta CDR3 regions from genomic DNA. In the source study's methods: The number of nucleated cells in each sample was estimated by amplification of reference gene primers within the assay. Sequence reads were collapsed and filtered to measure the absolute abundance of every unique TCRbeta CDR3 rearrangement. Productive Simpson clonality was computed per sample as the square root of Simpson's diversity index over productive rearrangements. Held by TCRdb, this immuneACCESS table contains in-frame sequences only and omits some clones. Under half of the omission traces to an unresolved V gene where checked; the cause of the rest is unknown. From that table come the V and J calls and clone size; the DNA was used to work out D and trimming. This sample is represented by about 270,000 clones; 89% of them were singletons. Of the sample, roughly 1.9% falls within the top ten clones.

What the study reported, not specific to this receptor: How much clinical and demographic metadata was included differed by source and by participant, and the metadata was provided uncurated.

CDR3 length: 13 amino acids, cysteine to phenylalanine. Of the read, only the CDR3 DNA is kept; its 39 bases are in frame from base 1. Taken from the germline V gene, the CDR1 and CDR2 loops are MGHDK and SYGVNS. For this chain, trimming is 4 bases at the V end and 2 bases at the J end, and the number of junction bases without a gene match is 1. In the prospective study, participants were about 18 to 90 years old, resided in 25 or so geographic areas of the United States, and were enrolled through a virtual design. To assign participants to cohorts, the prospective study relied on clinical history that participants themselves reported in a screening survey and a study questionnaire. For ImmuneRACE Cohort 3, a participant was defined as recovered based on two consecutive negative NP/OP PCR tests, clearance by a healthcare professional, or resolution of symptoms. In the prospective study, whole blood, serum and a nasopharyngeal or oropharyngeal swab were collected from each participant by mobile phlebotomists. Participants in the prospective study had the option to provide additional blood draws and questionnaires over a 2-month period. Prospective study blood samples were shipped either frozen or at room temperature before DNA extraction.

The TCR sequence derives from an older woman who had recovered from COVID-19. In this chain, TRBV25-1 is recombined with TRBJ2-7; TRBD2 agrees with 8 junctional bases. Sequencing was carried out using PBMCs or T cells enriched from blood (not recorded which). The nucleotide sequence is TGTGCCAGCAGTGGAGCGGGGGCCTACGAGCAGTACTTC. Its protein is CASSGAGAYEQYF.